The 21 T cell receptor beta chains given below trace back to one sample, sequenced in a study of shared clonotypes between healthy human individuals. TCRdb's copy holds only in-frame clones and misses some; the assay was immunoSEQ multiplex PCR. The sample has fewer than 650,000 clones; less than 80% are singletons. Sequences were obtained from PBMCs. The receptors come from a woman in her thirties or forties in good health. Some clones in this sample may be carry-over from other donors' samples.

This chain uses TRBV5-1 with TRBJ2-7; 14 positions agree with TRBD2. Germline lookup yields CDR1 SGHRS and CDR2 YFSETQ. Trimming took 4 bases from V and 12 from J; bases not matched to a gene: 12. This CDR3 spans 15 amino acids. CDR3 sequence reads: CASSPGTSGGRTGYF. In DNA form, the CDR3 reads TGCGCCAGCAGCCCCGGGACTAGCGGGGGCCGGACGGGGTACTTC.

Remarks on this clone: Other DNA sequences in the sample encode the same CDR3. This chain links TRBV18 with TRBJ2-3; D gene ambiguous. V lost 0 bases to trimming and J lost 6 bases, with 4 bases between them. CDR1 and CDR2 from the germline V gene are KGHSH and LQKENI. The CDR3 runs to 12 residues. The CDR3 DNA sequence: TGTGCCAGCTCACCACCAGCCGATACGCAGTATTTT. This sequence encodes CASSPPADTQYF.

There are a few counts of this clone. The rearrangement uses TRBV9 and TRBJ1-1; D unclear. The CDR3 covers 12 residues. In germline, CDR1 is SGDLS, CDR2 YYNGEE. With 0 bases removed from V and 5 bases from J, the gap between germline ends came to 5 bases. Here the CDR3 DNA reads TGTGCCAGCAGCGTAGATGAGACTGAAGCTTTCTTT. It codes for CASSVDETEAFF.

The chain recombines TRBV10-3 with TRBJ1-5; no firm D call. The V gene lost 0 bases and the J gene lost 1 base, with 10 bases spanning the gap. From germline, CDR1 is ENHRY and CDR2 SYGVKD. This CDR3 is 16 amino acids long. The CDR3 coding sequence is TGTGCCATCAGTGAGTCGCGGAGAGCGAGCAATCAGCCCCAGCATTTT. As protein: CAISESRRASNQPQHF.

The chain couples TRBV4-2 to TRBJ2-7; 8 nucleotides match TRBD2. V lost 0 bases and J lost 2; bases outside the gene matches: 3. In germline, CDR1 is LGHNA, CDR2 YNFKEQ. CDR3 length: 15 residues. The CDR3 DNA is TGTGCCAGCAGCCAAGAGCGGGAGGCCCCCTACGAGCAGTACTTC. It translates to CASSQEREAPYEQYF.

The chain links TRBV28 to TRBJ2-1; 7 bases are shared with TRBD2. The CDR3 runs to 18 residues. Germline CDR1 is MDHEN and CDR2 is SYDVKM. V lost 7 bases to trimming and J lost 0 bases; unmatched junction nucleotides: 15. This CDR3 reads CASTPGRHWTSSYNEQFF. The CDR3 nucleotides are TGTGCCAGCACCCCGGGTAGACATTGGACTAGCTCCTACAATGAGCAGTTCTTC.

This clone showed up just a few times. CDR3 loop: CASSPGSSNQPQHF. The CDR3 nucleotides are TGTGCCAGCAGCCCGGGGAGTAGCAATCAGCCCCAGCATTTT. The V and J genes are TRBV28 and TRBJ1-5; no firm D call. The CDR3 is 14 residues long. CDR1 and CDR2 from the germline V gene are MDHEN and SYDVKM. V was trimmed by 6 bases and J by 0 bases, leaving 9 bases between them.

This chain connects TRBV4-1 to TRBJ1-1; 10 positions match TRBD1. In germline, CDR1 is MGHRA, CDR2 YSYEKL. Unmatched junction bases numbered 8, after V lost 2 bases and J lost 5 bases. This CDR3 comprises 16 residues. The CDR3 DNA is TGCGCCAGCAGCCAAAGGGACAGGGGTCTTTCGACTGAAGCTTTCTTT. It codes for CASSQRDRGLSTEAFF.

The gene calls are TRBV19 and TRBJ2-1; 12 nucleotides line up with TRBD2. The trim removed 5 bases at V and 7 bases at J, leaving 3 bases unmatched. CDR1 LNHDA and CDR2 SQIVND come from the germline V gene (reference sequence). There are 14 residues in the CDR3. This CDR3 reads CASSPSGRGNEQFF. The CDR3 region has the DNA TGTGCCAGTAGTCCTAGCGGGAGGGGAAATGAGCAGTTCTTC.

This sequence joins TRBV2 and TRBJ2-5; D is uncertain. Germline V gene data show CDR1 as SNHLY and CDR2 as FYNNEI. The CDR3 is 14 residues long. V lost 0 bases to trimming and J lost 4 bases, with 9 bases between them. CDR3 nucleotides: TGTGCCAGCAGTGAAGCCCGCTTCGGAGAGACCCAGTACTTC. Translating gives CASSEARFGETQYF.

The rearrangement joins TRBV7-3 to TRBJ2-2, with D unresolved. The CDR3 totals 14 residues. Germline CDR1 SGHTA, CDR2 FQGTGA. V dropped 2 bases and J dropped 3 bases, with 7 bases sitting between them. CDR3: CASSLRSYTGELFF. CDR3 DNA sequence: TGTGCCAGCAGCTTACGCTCGTACACCGGGGAGCTGTTTTTT. The full variable domain, its missing parts supplied by reference TRBV7-3 and TRBJ2-2, is GAGVSQTPSNKVTEKGKYVELRCDPISGHTALYWYRQSLGQGPEFLIYFQGTGAADDSGLPNDRFFAVRPEGSVSTLKIQRTERGDSAVYLCASSLRSYTGELFFGEGSRLTVL.

In regard to this clone: This may be a read error: a much more frequent sequence differs by one nucleotide. The sample has other DNA sequences that encode this CDR3 too. V usage is TRBV5-1 and J usage is TRBJ2-2, with D unresolved. Germline-derived CDR1 and CDR2 are SGHRS and YFSETQ. The CDR3 contains 15 residues. V lost 4 bases, J lost 4 bases, and 14 bases lay in between. The CDR3 DNA reads TGCGCCAGCAGCCTGGCGTTGGGTGGCACCGGGGAGCTGTTTTTT. Protein: CASSLALGGTGELFF.

This rearrangement joins TRBV6-5 to TRBJ2-4; D is undetermined. V gave up 0 bases and J gave up 5 bases, with 14 bases separating them. Germline V lookup: CDR1 MNHEY, CDR2 SVGAGI. CDR3 length: 16 amino acids. For the CDR3, the DNA is TGTGCCAGCAGTTACTCGATTGCGCGGTCCCAAAACATTCAGTACTTC. This gives the protein CASSYSIARSQNIQYF.

CDR3 loop: CATSRDRRGGGTDTQYF. In nucleotides, the CDR3 is TGTGCCACCAGCAGAGATAGGCGCGGGGGGGGCACAGATACGCAGTATTTT. The V gene is TRBV15, the J gene TRBJ2-3; 9 nucleotides line up with TRBD2. After removal of 0 bases from V and 1 base from J, the junction contained 5 bases not matched to a gene. CDR3 length equals 17 residues. Germline V gene lookup returns CDR1 LNHNV and CDR2 YYDKDF (reference sequence).

The V call is TRBV7-9, the J call TRBJ2-7, with D possibly matching TRBD2 (6 bases). Between the trimmed V and J ends, which lost 4 bases and 6 bases, there was a span of 10 bases. CDR1 SEHNR and CDR2 FQNEAQ come from the germline V gene (reference sequence). The CDR3 contains 12 residues. The CDR3 DNA sequence: TGTGCCAGCAGCTCTGGAGGGCCCGAGCAGTACTTC. As protein: CASSSGGPEQYF. Variable domain in full (rest from reference TRBV7-9 and TRBJ2-7): DTGVSQNPRHKITKRGQNVTFRCDPISEHNRLYWYRQTLGQGPEFLTYFQNEAQLEKSRLLSDRFSAERPKGSFSTLEIQRTEQGDSAMYLCASSSGGPEQYFGPGTRLTVT.

V and J are TRBV10-3 and TRBJ1-1, with TRBD1 identical over 7 bases. CDR3 length equals 15 residues. The germline CDR1 and CDR2 sequences are ENHRY and SYGVKD. Trimming at V came to 8 bases and at J to 4 bases, leaving 13 bases not matched to a gene. The CDR3 nucleotides read TGTGCCATCCTATTAGAGGGACAGTCGGGCACTGAAGCTTTCTTT. Translated, it gives CAILLEGQSGTEAFF.

The chain carries TRBV18 and TRBJ1-1; D gene ambiguous. CDR3 length: 16 amino acids. The V end was cut by 1 base, the J end by 1 base, with 13 bases between. Germline lookup yields CDR1 KGHSH and CDR2 LQKENI. The CDR3 nucleotides read TGTGCCAGCTCACCACGGCTCGGATCTCCGAACACTGAAGCTTTCTTT. Protein: CASSPRLGSPNTEAFF.

The genes are TRBV7-2 and TRBJ2-5, with TRBD2 matching over 7 bases. The CDR3 spans 14 residues. V was pared by 8 bases and J by 4 bases, with 10 bases of the junction left unmatched. Germline CDR1 is SGHTA and CDR2 is FQGNSA. DNA for the CDR3: TGTGCCAGCGGGAGGGACGGGTACTCAGAGACCCAGTACTTC. Its protein product is CASGRDGYSETQYF.

The chain couples TRBV28 to TRBJ1-2; D may be TRBD1 (5 bases). The length of the CDR3 is 15 residues. Trimming stripped 2 bases from V and 4 bases from J, with 14 bases between. CDR1 is MDHEN and CDR2 is SYDVKM in the germline V gene. The CDR3 region has the DNA TGTGCCAGCAGTTTACGGGGGAGGGCCGGCTATGGCTACACCTTC. Residues: CASSLRGRAGYGYTF.

The chain combines TRBV6-1 with TRBJ1-5; no clear D gene. V was cut by 3 bases and J by 9 bases, with 15 bases left in between. CDR3 length: 14 amino acids. Germline CDR1 and CDR2: MNHNS and SASEGT. CDR3 in amino acids: CASSESGRAGPQHF. The CDR3 bases are TGTGCCAGCAGTGAGTCAGGCCGGGCCGGGCCCCAGCATTTT.

This sequence joins TRBV29-1 and TRBJ2-4, with D possibly TRBD1 on 8 matching bases. The CDR3 is 13 residues long. CDR1 and CDR2 from the germline V gene are SQVTM and ANQGSEA. V was cut by 6 bases and J by 5 bases, with 14 bases left in between. CDR3: CSVIQGGQNIQYF. The CDR3 DNA sequence: TGCAGCGTAATACAGGGGGGGCAAAACATTCAGTACTTC.